These 26 T cell receptor beta chains were all obtained from the same sample, sequenced in a study of T cell changes during pregnancy in multiple sclerosis. Assay used: immunoSEQ multiplex PCR; TCRdb lists only in-frame clones, some missing. Of some 94,000 clones listed, approximately 90% were seen once; the top ten hold around 1.8%. The sequencing here drew on peripheral blood, taken in the first trimester of pregnancy. The receptors come from a female donor in good health, enrolled as a control in a pregnancy study.

This sequence joins TRBV4-1 and TRBJ1-5; TRBD1 aligns across 9 bases. Germline V gene sequence: CDR1 MGHRA, CDR2 YSYEKL. This CDR3 contains 16 residues. The junction had 4 bases not matched to a gene; V was cut back by 0 bases and J by 4 bases. The CDR3 is CASSQDRTGVNQPQHF. The CDR3 nucleotides read TGCGCCAGCAGCCAAGATCGGACAGGGGTTAATCAGCCCCAGCATTTT.

The J gene is TRBJ1-2, the V gene TRBV7-2; D unclear. The germline V gene encodes CDR1 SGHTA and CDR2 FQGNSA. The CDR3 totals 14 residues. V gave up 6 bases and J gave up 7 bases, with 18 bases separating them. CDR3 region: CASRRRLGERGYTF. The CDR3 DNA is TGTGCCAGCAGACGAAGGCTAGGCGAGCGTGGCTACACCTTC.

V is TRBV7-3 and J is TRBJ1-6, with D perhaps matching TRBD1 (6 bases). The CDR3 totals 14 residues. The V gene lost 2 bases and the J gene lost 10 bases, with 12 bases spanning the gap. The germline V gene has CDR1 SGHTA and CDR2 FQGTGA. The DNA for the CDR3 is TGTGCCAGCAGCTTACTCGCAGGGGAATCACCCCTCCACTTT. It is translated as CASSLLAGESPLHF.

The V gene is TRBV6-6, the J gene TRBJ1-2; no firm D call. V gave up 2 bases and J gave up 0 bases, with 10 bases separating them. The CDR3 contains 15 residues. Per germline, CDR1 MNHNY and CDR2 SVGAGI (reference sequence). CDR3 residues: CASSYHTPANYGYTF. Here the CDR3 DNA reads TGTGCCAGCAGTTACCACACGCCAGCTAACTATGGCTACACCTTC.

The chain is built from TRBV18 and TRBJ2-2; the match to TRBD2 covers 8 bases. Germline V gives CDR1 KGHSH, CDR2 LQKENI. Trimming cost V 6 bases and J 5 bases; bases outside gene matches: 5. This CDR3 is built from 14 residues. Written as DNA, the CDR3 is TGTGCCAGCTCGGGAGGACTAGCAACCGGGGAGCTGTTTTTT. Protein sequence: CASSGGLATGELFF.

The chain has TRBV29-1 and TRBJ2-7, with D unclear. CDR1 SQVTM and CDR2 ANQGSEA come from the germline V gene. This CDR3 is 13 amino acids long. V was cut by 3 bases and J by 0 bases, with 9 bases left in between. CDR3 amino acids: CSVDSDTSYEQYF. The CDR3 bases are TGCAGCGTTGATTCCGACACCTCCTACGAGCAGTACTTC.

The chain has TRBV27 and TRBJ1-5; tentatively, D is TRBD1 (5 bases). This CDR3 is 16 amino acids long. Trimming stripped 5 bases from V and 6 bases from J, with 20 bases between. CDR1 is MNHEY and CDR2 is SMNVEV in the germline V gene (reference sequence). The CDR3 DNA sequence: TGTGCCAGCAGTCCCAACTTTGGGACTAGGGGTCAGCCCCAGCATTTT. Translation: CASSPNFGTRGQPQHF.

The V and J genes are TRBV28 and TRBJ2-1, with 8 bases matching TRBD1. J gave up 7 bases and V 7 bases, and 12 bases lay outside the gene matches. Germline V gene lookup returns CDR1 MDHEN and CDR2 SYDVKM. The CDR3 sequence is 15 residues long. CDR3 nucleotide sequence: TGTGCCAGCACTTCTCCAAGGACAGGGATAAATGAGCAGTTCTTC. Its translation: CASTSPRTGINEQFF.

The chain combines TRBV2 with TRBJ2-7; 8 bases are shared with TRBD2. With V trimmed by 4 bases and J by 2 bases, 7 bases remained unmatched. CDR1 and CDR2 from the germline V gene are SNHLY and FYNNEI. The CDR3 is 15 residues long. CDR3 loop: CASSGSGGSPYEQYF. The CDR3 nucleotides are TGTGCCAGCAGTGGCTCGGGGGGGTCCCCCTACGAGCAGTACTTC.

This sequence joins TRBV6-5 and TRBJ1-1; D is undetermined. The CDR3 loop spans 15 amino acids. Germline V lookup: CDR1 MNHEY, CDR2 SVGAGI. V was pared by 0 bases and J by 0 bases, with 8 bases between. The CDR3 sequence: CASSYSRWLNTEAFF. CDR3 bases: TGTGCCAGCAGTTACTCGAGATGGTTGAACACTGAAGCTTTCTTT.

The chain joins TRBV18 to TRBJ1-2; 8 bases are shared with TRBD1. This CDR3 comprises 14 residues. Trimming cost V 6 bases and J 2 bases; bases outside gene matches: 5. Germline V gives CDR1 KGHSH, CDR2 LQKENI. Written as DNA, the CDR3 is TGTGCCAGCTCGCAGACAGGGGAGAACTATGGCTACACCTTC. This translates into CASSQTGENYGYTF.

The chain recombines TRBV5-1 with TRBJ2-7; TRBD1 aligns across 9 bases. Looked up from germline, CDR1 is SGHRS and CDR2 is YFSETQ. V dropped 2 bases and J dropped 6; count of bases not matched to a gene: 9. The length of the CDR3 is 15 residues. The CDR3 coding sequence is TGCGCCAGCAGCTTCCGACAGGGGGGAATCGGCGAGCAGTACTTC. Amino acids: CASSFRQGGIGEQYF.

V and J are TRBV9 and TRBJ1-6; D possibly corresponds to TRBD1 (6 bases). CDR3 size: 14 residues. Trimming removed 0 bases from V and 9 bases from J, with 10 bases in between. Looked up from germline, CDR1 is SGDLS and CDR2 is YYNGEE. CDR3 amino acids: CASSVDGGRSPLHF. CDR3 coding DNA: TGTGCCAGCAGCGTAGACGGGGGGCGTTCACCCCTCCACTTT.

V and J are TRBV6-6 and TRBJ1-5; TRBD1 matches 7 bases. The CDR3 is 14 amino acids. Germline V gene sequence: CDR1 MNHNY, CDR2 SVGAGI (reference sequence). With V trimmed by 8 bases and J by 3 bases, 7 bases remained unmatched. CDR3 sequence: CASSFRGTNQPQHF. The CDR3 DNA sequence: TGTGCCAGCTCCTTCAGGGGGACCAATCAGCCCCAGCATTTT.

V and J are TRBV28 and TRBJ1-1, with 9 bases matching TRBD1. The germline V gene has CDR1 MDHEN and CDR2 SYDVKM. The V segment lost 2 bases and the J segment 11 bases; nucleotides outside the gene matches: 12. The CDR3 spans 15 residues. The CDR3 DNA sequence: TGTGCCAGCAGTTTAGGGAACAGGGGGCAAGGGGGGGCTTTCTTT. Translated, it gives CASSLGNRGQGGAFF.

V usage is TRBV11-2 and J usage is TRBJ2-6; D gene unclear. The V end lost 3 bases, the J end lost 2 bases, and 8 bases lay between the germline ends. Germline V gene lookup returns CDR1 SGHAT and CDR2 FQNNGV. CDR3 length: 15 residues. In DNA, the CDR3 is TGTGCCAGCAGCTTCTCAACGGCTGGGGCCAACGTCCTGACTTTC. This sequence encodes CASSFSTAGANVLTF.

The rearrangement joins TRBV27 to TRBJ2-7; D is possibly TRBD1 (6 bases). CDR3 length: 13 residues. Germline lookup yields CDR1 MNHEY and CDR2 SMNVEV (reference sequence). Trimming cost V 2 bases and J 2 bases, with 7 bases left between them. CDR3 coding DNA: TGTGCCAGCAGTTTAGGACAGACCTACGAGCAGTACTTC. This translates into CASSLGQTYEQYF.

The chain joins TRBV30 to TRBJ1-1; D call uncertain. V gave up 4 bases and J gave up 1 base, with 4 bases separating them. Germline-derived CDR1 and CDR2 are GTSNPN and SVGIG (reference sequence). The CDR3 length is 11 residues. The CDR3 loop reads CAWKRNTEAFF. The CDR3 nucleotides read TGTGCCTGGAAGAGGAACACTGAAGCTTTCTTT.

The rearrangement joins TRBV9 to TRBJ2-7; the match to TRBD1 covers 9 bases. The trim removed 0 bases at V and 3 bases at J, leaving 7 bases unmatched. The CDR3 runs to 16 residues. Germline values: CDR1 SGDLS, CDR2 YYNGEE. CDR3 amino acids: CASSVATGQGFYEQYF. The CDR3 DNA reads as TGTGCCAGCAGCGTAGCTACGGGACAGGGCTTCTACGAGCAGTACTTC.

The chain links TRBV7-8 to TRBJ1-1, with TRBD1 matching 9 bases. Per the germline V gene, CDR1 is SGHVS and CDR2 is FQNEAQ. V gave up 2 bases and J gave up 0 bases; unmatched junction bases: 10. This CDR3 is 18 amino acids long. CDR3 loop: CASSLSGDRAPLNTEAFF. CDR3 nucleotide sequence: TGTGCCAGCAGCTTATCAGGGGACAGGGCCCCTTTGAACACTGAAGCTTTCTTT.

The rearrangement joins TRBV7-9 to TRBJ1-4; maybe TRBD1 (5 bases). This CDR3 has 16 residues. Germline V CDR1 and CDR2: SEHNR, FQNEAQ (reference sequence). V was trimmed by 5 bases and J by 1 base, leaving 14 bases between them. This chain's CDR3 is CASSTIWQGTNEKLFF. The CDR3 nucleotides are TGTGCCAGCAGCACCATCTGGCAGGGAACTAATGAAAAACTGTTTTTT.

This chain uses TRBV5-8 with TRBJ2-3, with 9 bases fitting TRBD2. The CDR3 sequence is 15 residues long. V gave up 0 bases and J gave up 5 bases; unmatched junction bases: 4. Germline V CDR1 and CDR2: SGHTS, YDEGEE. The CDR3: CASSLGLAVGDTQYF. As DNA, the CDR3 is TGTGCCAGCAGCTTGGGACTAGCGGTGGGAGATACGCAGTATTTT.

The chain is built from TRBV2 and TRBJ1-1; D gene ambiguous. There are 14 residues in the CDR3. CDR1 and CDR2 (germline): SNHLY, FYNNEI. Trimming removed 3 bases from V and 0 bases from J, with 8 bases in between. This chain's CDR3 is CASSDKYMNTEAFF. The CDR3 nucleotides read TGTGCCAGCAGTGACAAGTACATGAACACTGAAGCTTTCTTT.

This clone was detected only a few times. This chain connects TRBV19 to TRBJ1-5, with D uncertain. This CDR3 is built from 14 residues. V lost 0 bases, J lost 5 bases, and 8 bases lay in between. The germline CDR1 and CDR2 sequences are LNHDA and SQIVND (reference sequence). CDR3 sequence (DNA): TGTGCCAGTAGTATAGAAACAGCTTATCAGCCCCAGCATTTT. Its protein product is CASSIETAYQPQHF.

The V call is TRBV2, the J call TRBJ2-3, with D tentatively TRBD1 (5 bases). This CDR3 spans 13 amino acids. Germline assignment: CDR1 SNHLY and CDR2 FYNNEI. Trimming took 6 bases from V and 0 from J, leaving 7 bases between them. DNA of the CDR3: TGTGCCAGCAGAAGGGGAAGCACAGATACGCAGTATTTT. Protein: CASRRGSTDTQYF.

The chain combines TRBV7-3 with TRBJ1-6; D gene uncertain. V was shortened by 5 bases and J by 0 bases, with 8 bases between the two germline ends. Germline CDR1 SGHTA, CDR2 FQGTGA. This CDR3 has 15 amino acids. The CDR3 is CASSPGGSYNSPLHF. For the CDR3, the DNA is TGTGCCAGCAGCCCGGGAGGCTCCTATAATTCACCCCTCCACTTT.